This T cell receptor (beta chain) stems from a study of radiation and T cells in renal cell carcinoma. As for time point: baseline pretreatment blood. Described treatment: 15 Gy SBRT to primary tumor, nephrectomy 4 weeks later. Serial blood draws occurred at baseline and 2 and 4 weeks post-SBRT. The tumor was a clear cell renal cell carcinoma. The CDR3 contains 14 residues. Trimming took 11 bases from V and 3 from J, leaving 16 bases between them. From germline, CDR1 is MNHEY and CDR2 SVGAGI. Points on this clone: What it recognizes is unknown.

Study-level results: From baseline, blood top tumor clonotypes peaked at 2 weeks post-radiation.

The data were produced by immunoSEQ multiplex PCR, yet TCRdb's version contains in-frame clones alone and is incomplete. The table shows around 94,000 clones, with 70% to 90% occurring only once. The source is a middle-aged man with renal cell carcinoma. The V gene is TRBV6-5, the J gene TRBJ2-2; a possible D gene is TRBD1 (6 bases). Material: blood, obtained from a patient whose treatment included radiotherapy and nephrectomy. CDR3: CAVTGRIDTGELFF. The DNA for the CDR3 is TGTGCCGTCACAGGGAGAATCGACACCGGGGAGCTGTTTTTT.